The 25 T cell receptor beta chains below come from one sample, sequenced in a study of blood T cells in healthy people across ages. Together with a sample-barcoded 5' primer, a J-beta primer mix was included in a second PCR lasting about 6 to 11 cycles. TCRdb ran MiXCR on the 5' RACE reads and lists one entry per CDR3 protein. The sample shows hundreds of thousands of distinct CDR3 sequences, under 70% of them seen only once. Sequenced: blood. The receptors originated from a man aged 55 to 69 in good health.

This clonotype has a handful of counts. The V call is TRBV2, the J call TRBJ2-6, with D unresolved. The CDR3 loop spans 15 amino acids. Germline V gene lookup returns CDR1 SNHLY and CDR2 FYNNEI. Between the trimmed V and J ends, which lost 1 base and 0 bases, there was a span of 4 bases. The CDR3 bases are TGTGCCAGCAGTGAAGGGTTCTCTGGGGCCAACGTCCTGACTTTC. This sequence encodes CASSEGFSGANVLTF.

The CDR3 region has the DNA TGTGCCAGCACCACAGGGGGCCCCAACGTCCTGACTTTC. Amino acid sequence: CASTTGGPNVLTF. The chain is built from TRBV21-1 and TRBJ2-6; the table's D call TRBD1 went unverified against the DNA. TRBV21-1 is designated a pseudogene. The CDR3 is 13 residues long.

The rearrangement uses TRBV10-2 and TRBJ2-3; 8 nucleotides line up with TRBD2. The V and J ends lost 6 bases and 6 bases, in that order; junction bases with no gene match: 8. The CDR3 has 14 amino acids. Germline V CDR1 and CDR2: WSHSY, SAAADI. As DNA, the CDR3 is TGCGCCAGCAGAGCGGGGGCGGCATCGGATACGCAGTATTTT. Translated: CASRAGAASDTQYF.

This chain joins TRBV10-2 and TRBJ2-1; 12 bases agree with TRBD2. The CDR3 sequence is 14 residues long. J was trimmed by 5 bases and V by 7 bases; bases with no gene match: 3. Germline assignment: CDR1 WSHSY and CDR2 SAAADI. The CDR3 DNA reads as TGCGCCAGCAAGACTAGCGGGGGACACAATGAGCAGTTCTTC. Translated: CASKTSGGHNEQFF.

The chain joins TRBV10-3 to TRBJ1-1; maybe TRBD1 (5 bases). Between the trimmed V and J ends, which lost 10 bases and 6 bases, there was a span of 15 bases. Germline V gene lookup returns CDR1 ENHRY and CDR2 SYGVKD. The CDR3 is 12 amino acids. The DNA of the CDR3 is TGTGCCAGCAAAGGGGTGAGCGCTGAAGCTTTCTTT. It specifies CASKGVSAEAFF.

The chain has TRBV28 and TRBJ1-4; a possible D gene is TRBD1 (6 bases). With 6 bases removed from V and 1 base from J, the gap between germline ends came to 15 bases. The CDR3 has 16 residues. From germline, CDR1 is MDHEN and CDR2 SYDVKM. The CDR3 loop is CASSPMGGVTNEKLFF. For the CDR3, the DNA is TGTGCCAGCAGCCCCATGGGGGGCGTAACTAATGAAAAACTGTTTTTT.

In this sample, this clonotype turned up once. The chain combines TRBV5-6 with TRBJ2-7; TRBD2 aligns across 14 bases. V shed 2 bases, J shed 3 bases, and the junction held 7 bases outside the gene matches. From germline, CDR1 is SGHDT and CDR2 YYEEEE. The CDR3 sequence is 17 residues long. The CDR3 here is CASSFGLAGGLLYEQYF. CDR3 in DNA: TGTGCCAGCAGCTTTGGACTAGCGGGGGGCCTCCTCTACGAGCAGTACTTC.

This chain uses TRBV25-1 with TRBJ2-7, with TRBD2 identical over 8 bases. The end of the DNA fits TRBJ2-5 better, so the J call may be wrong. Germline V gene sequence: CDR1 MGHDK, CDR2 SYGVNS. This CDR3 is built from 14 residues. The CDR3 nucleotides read TGTGCCAGCAGCCTCAGCGGGGGAATAAAGACCCAGTACTTC. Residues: CASSLSGGIKTQYF.

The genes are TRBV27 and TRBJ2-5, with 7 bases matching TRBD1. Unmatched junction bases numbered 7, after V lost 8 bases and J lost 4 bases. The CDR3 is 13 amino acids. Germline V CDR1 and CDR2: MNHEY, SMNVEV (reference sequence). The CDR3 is CASRDSPLETQYF. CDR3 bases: TGTGCCAGCCGGGACAGTCCCTTAGAGACCCAGTACTTC.

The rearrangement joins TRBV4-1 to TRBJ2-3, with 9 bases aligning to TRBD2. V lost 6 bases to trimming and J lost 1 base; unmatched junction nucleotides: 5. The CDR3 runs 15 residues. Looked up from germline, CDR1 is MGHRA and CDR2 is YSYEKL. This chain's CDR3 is CASRDLAGGTDTQYF. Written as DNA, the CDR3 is TGCGCCAGCAGGGATTTAGCGGGGGGCACAGATACGCAGTATTTT.

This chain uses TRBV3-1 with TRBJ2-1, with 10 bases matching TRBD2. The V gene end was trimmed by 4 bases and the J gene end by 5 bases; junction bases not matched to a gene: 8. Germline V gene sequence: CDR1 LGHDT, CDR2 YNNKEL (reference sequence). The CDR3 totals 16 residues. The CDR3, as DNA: TGTGCCAGCAGCCGAGCCTTTAGCGGGGGGCACAATGAGCAGTTCTTC. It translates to CASSRAFSGGHNEQFF.

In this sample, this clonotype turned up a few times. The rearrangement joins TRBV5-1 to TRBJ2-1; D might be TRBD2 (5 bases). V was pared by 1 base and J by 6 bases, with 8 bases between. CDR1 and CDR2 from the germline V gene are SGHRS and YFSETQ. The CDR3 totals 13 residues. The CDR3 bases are TGCGCCAGCAGCTTGCCGGGGTCCAATGAGCAGTTCTTC. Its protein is CASSLPGSNEQFF.

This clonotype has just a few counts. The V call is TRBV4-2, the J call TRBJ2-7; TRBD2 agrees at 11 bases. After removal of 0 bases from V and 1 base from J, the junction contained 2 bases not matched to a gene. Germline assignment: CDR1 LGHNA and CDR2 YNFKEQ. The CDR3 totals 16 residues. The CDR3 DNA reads TGTGCCAGCAGCCAAGATCCTAGCGGGGGGTCCTACGAGCAGTACTTC. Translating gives CASSQDPSGGSYEQYF.

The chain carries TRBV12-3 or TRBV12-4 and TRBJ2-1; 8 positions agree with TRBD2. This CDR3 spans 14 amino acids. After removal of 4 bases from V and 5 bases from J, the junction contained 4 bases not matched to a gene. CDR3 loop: CASSYPGGDNEQFF. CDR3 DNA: TGTGCCAGCAGTTATCCGGGGGGGGACAATGAGCAGTTCTTC.

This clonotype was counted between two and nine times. The CDR3 bases are TGTGCCAGCAGTTCTCGGACAACTAGCACAGATACGCAGTATTTT. Residues: CASSSRTTSTDTQYF. This chain joins TRBV12-3 or TRBV12-4 and TRBJ2-3, with D perhaps matching TRBD1 (5 bases). Trimming left V 4 bases short and J 0 bases short, with 11 bases between. The CDR3 consists of 15 residues.

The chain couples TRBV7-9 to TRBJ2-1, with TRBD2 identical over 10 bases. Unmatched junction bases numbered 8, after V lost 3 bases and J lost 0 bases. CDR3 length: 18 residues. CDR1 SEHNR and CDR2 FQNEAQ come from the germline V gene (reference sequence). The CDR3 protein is CASSFTGTSVRSYNEQFF. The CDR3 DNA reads TGTGCCAGCAGCTTTACCGGGACTAGCGTCCGCTCCTACAATGAGCAGTTCTTC.

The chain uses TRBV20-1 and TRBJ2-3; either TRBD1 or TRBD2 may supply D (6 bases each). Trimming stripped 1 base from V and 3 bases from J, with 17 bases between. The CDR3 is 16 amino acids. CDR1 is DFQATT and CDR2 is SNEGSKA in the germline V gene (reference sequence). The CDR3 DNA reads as TGCAGTGCTAGAGGTAGCGGAGGGGGTCGGACAGATACGCAGTATTTT. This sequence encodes CSARGSGGGRTDTQYF.

CDR3 residues: CASSLGGVGYEQYF. DNA of the CDR3: TGTGCCAGCAGTCTGGGTGGAGTGGGATACGAGCAGTACTTC. This chain joins TRBV6-5 and TRBJ2-7; D unresolved. V was trimmed by 5 bases and J by 4 bases, leaving 15 bases between them. The length of the CDR3 is 14 residues. Germline CDR1 and CDR2: MNHEY and SVGAGI.

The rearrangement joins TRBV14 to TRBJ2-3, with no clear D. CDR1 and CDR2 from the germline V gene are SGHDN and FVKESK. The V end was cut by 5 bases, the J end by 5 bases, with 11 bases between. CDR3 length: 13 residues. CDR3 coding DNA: TGTGCCAGCAGCAGATATAGTGGAGATACGCAGTATTTT. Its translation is CASSRYSGDTQYF.

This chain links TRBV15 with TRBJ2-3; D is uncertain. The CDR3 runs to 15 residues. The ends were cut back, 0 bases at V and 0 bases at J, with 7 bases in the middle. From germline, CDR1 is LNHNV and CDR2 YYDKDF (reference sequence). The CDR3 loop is CATSREDPSTDTQYF. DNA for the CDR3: TGTGCCACCAGCAGAGAGGACCCCAGCACAGATACGCAGTATTTT.

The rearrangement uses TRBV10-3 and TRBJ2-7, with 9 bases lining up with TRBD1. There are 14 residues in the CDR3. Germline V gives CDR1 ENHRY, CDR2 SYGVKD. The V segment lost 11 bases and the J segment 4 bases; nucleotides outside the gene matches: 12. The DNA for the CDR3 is TGTGCCTCTAACCCGGGACAGGGTTTTTACGAGCAGTACTTC. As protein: CASNPGQGFYEQYF.

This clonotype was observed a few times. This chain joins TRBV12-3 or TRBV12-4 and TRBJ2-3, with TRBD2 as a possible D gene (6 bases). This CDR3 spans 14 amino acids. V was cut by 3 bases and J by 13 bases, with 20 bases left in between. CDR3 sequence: CASSFGGSGDMEYF. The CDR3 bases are TGTGCCAGCAGTTTTGGGGGGAGCGGAGATATGGAGTATTTT.

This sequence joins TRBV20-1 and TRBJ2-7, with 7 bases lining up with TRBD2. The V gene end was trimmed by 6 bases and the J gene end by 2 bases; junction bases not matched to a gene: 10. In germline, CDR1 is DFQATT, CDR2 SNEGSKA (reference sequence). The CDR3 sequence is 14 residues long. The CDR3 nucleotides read TGCAGTGCAGTGGAGCGGGGCTCCACCTACGAGCAGTACTTC. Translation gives CSAVERGSTYEQYF.

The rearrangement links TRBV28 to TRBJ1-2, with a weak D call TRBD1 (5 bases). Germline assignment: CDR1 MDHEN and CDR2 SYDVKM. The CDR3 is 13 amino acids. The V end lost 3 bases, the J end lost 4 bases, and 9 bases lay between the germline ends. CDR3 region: CASSLGRSYGYTF. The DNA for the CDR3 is TGTGCCAGCAGTTTGGGACGGTCCTATGGCTACACCTTC.

In DNA, the CDR3 is TGCGCCAGCAGCTTGGCTGGTCAGATGAACACCGGGGAGCTGTTTTTT. It encodes CASSLAGQMNTGELFF. This sequence joins TRBV5-1 and TRBJ2-2; D is unclear. CDR1 SGHRS and CDR2 YFSETQ come from the germline V gene. The CDR3 is 16 amino acids. Trimming left V 0 bases short and J 1 base short, with 10 bases between.